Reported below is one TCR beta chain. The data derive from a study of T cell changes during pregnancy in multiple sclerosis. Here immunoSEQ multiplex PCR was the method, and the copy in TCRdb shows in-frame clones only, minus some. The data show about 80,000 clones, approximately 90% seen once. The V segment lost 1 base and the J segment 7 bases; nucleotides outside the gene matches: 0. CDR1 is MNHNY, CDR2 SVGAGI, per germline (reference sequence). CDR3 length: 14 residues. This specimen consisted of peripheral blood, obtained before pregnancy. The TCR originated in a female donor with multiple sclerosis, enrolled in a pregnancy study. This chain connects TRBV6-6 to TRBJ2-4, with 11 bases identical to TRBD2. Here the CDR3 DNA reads TGTGCCAGCAGTTACTTAGCGGGAGGGAACATTCAGTACTTC. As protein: CASSYLAGGNIQYF.